The 28 T cell receptor beta chains below come from one sample, sequenced in a study of control samples from healthy donors and cancer patients. Clones were sequenced by immunoSEQ multiplex PCR, and TCRdb holds only the in-frame ones, with some missing. The table has some 170,000 clones, around 96% seen once. Sequenced material: blood. The receptors were gathered from a woman in her 30s in good health.

The chain carries TRBV2 and TRBJ1-4; no definite D call. Germline V CDR1 and CDR2: SNHLY, FYNNEI. Trimming stripped 1 base from V and 5 bases from J, with 17 bases between. The length of the CDR3 is 17 residues. The chain's CDR3 is CASSEVREGFRNEKLFF. The DNA of the CDR3 is TGTGCCAGCAGTGAAGTAAGGGAAGGGTTCCGGAATGAAAAACTGTTTTTT.

V usage is TRBV21-1 and J usage is TRBJ2-7. TRBV21-1 is labeled a pseudogene. CDR3 size: 17 residues. The CDR3 here is CASSLRGPAERYYEQYF. Written as DNA, the CDR3 is TGTGCCAGCAGTCTGAGAGGACCCGCGGAGAGATACTACGAGCAGTACTTC.

The chain uses TRBV5-4 and TRBJ2-2; 7 nucleotides align to TRBD1. J gave up 1 base and V 2 bases, and 2 bases lay outside the gene matches. This CDR3 has 15 amino acids. Germline V CDR1 and CDR2: SGHNT, YYREEE (reference sequence). CDR3 loop: CASSFGQENTGELFF. CDR3 bases: TGTGCCAGCAGCTTTGGACAGGAGAACACCGGGGAGCTGTTTTTT.

V and J are TRBV30 and TRBJ2-5, with D possibly being TRBD1 (6 bases). There are 18 residues in the CDR3. V was clipped by 3 bases and J by 3 bases, with 26 bases between them. CDR1 and CDR2 from the germline V gene are GTSNPN and SVGIG (reference sequence). The CDR3 loop reads CAWSAYPWGTGTKETQYF. The CDR3 DNA reads TGTGCCTGGAGCGCATACCCTTGGGGAACAGGGACAAAAGAGACCCAGTACTTC. Based on the CDR3 plus reference TRBV30 and TRBJ2-5, the full variable domain is SQTIHQWPATLVQPVGSPLSLECTVEGTSNPNLYWYRQAAGRGLQLLFYSVGIGQISSEVPQNLSASRPQDRQFILSSKKLLLSDSGFYLCAWSAYPWGTGTKETQYFGPGTRLLVL.

The rearrangement joins TRBV28 to TRBJ1-1, with D tentatively TRBD1 (6 bases). CDR1 and CDR2 (germline): MDHEN, SYDVKM. The CDR3 runs to 12 residues. The germline V and J ends were trimmed by 8 bases and 3 bases, with 10 bases remaining between them. CDR3 sequence (DNA): TGTGCCAGCTCTGCAGGGGACACTGAAGCTTTCTTT. The encoded protein is CASSAGDTEAFF. Full variable domain (remainder filled in from reference TRBV28 and TRBJ1-1): DVKVTQSSRYLVKRTGEKVFLECVQDMDHENMFWYRQDPGLGLRLIYFSYDVKMKEKGDIPEGYSVSREKKERFSLILESASTNQTSMYLCASSAGDTEAFFGQGTRLTVV.

This chain uses TRBV10-1 with TRBJ2-7, with D perhaps TRBD1 (6 bases). The V end lost 0 bases, the J end lost 0 bases, and 6 bases lay between the germline ends. The length of the CDR3 is 14 residues. CDR1 and CDR2 from the germline V gene are WNHNN and SYGVQD (reference sequence). Written as DNA, the CDR3 is TGCGCCAGCAGTGAGTCGGACAGCTCCTACGAGCAGTACTTC. It is translated as CASSESDSSYEQYF.

V is TRBV10-1 and J is TRBJ2-1; D remains unclear. CDR3 length: 14 amino acids. Deletions cut 0 bases from V and 11 bases from J, with 14 bases between. The germline gives CDR1 WNHNN, CDR2 SYGVQD (reference sequence). The CDR3 is CASSESGFDGKQFF. For the CDR3, the DNA is TGCGCCAGCAGTGAGTCAGGGTTCGACGGTAAGCAGTTCTTC.

The V gene is TRBV7-2, the J gene TRBJ1-4, with D maybe TRBD1 (5 bases). The CDR3 is 15 residues long. Deletions cut 4 bases from V and 8 bases from J, with 17 bases between. From germline, CDR1 is SGHTA and CDR2 FQGNSA. CDR3 in amino acids: CASSSIGTPGEKLFF. For the CDR3, the DNA is TGTGCCAGCAGCTCGATCGGGACGCCTGGGGAAAAACTGTTTTTT.

This clone was counted a single time. The rearrangement uses TRBV19 and TRBJ2-2; D may be TRBD2 (6 bases). This CDR3 comprises 14 residues. The germline gives CDR1 LNHDA, CDR2 SQIVND (reference sequence). Trimming stripped 7 bases from V and 2 bases from J, with 11 bases between. The CDR3 loop is CASTAGGNTGELFF. Written as DNA, the CDR3 is TGTGCCAGTACCGCCGGGGGTAACACCGGGGAGCTGTTTTTT.

This rearrangement joins TRBV13 to TRBJ1-6, with D perhaps TRBD1 (6 bases). The CDR3 has 13 amino acids. The V and J ends lost 3 bases and 10 bases respectively, with 10 bases between them. Per germline, CDR1 PRHDT and CDR2 FYEKMQ (reference sequence). CDR3 nucleotide sequence: TGTGCCAGCAGCTTTTACAGGGCCTCACCCCTCCACTTT. The encoded protein is CASSFYRASPLHF.

This clone was detected once. The chain combines TRBV6-1 with TRBJ1-1, with D unresolved. V was shortened by 3 bases and J by 1 base, with 6 bases between the two germline ends. CDR1 is MNHNS, CDR2 SASEGT, per germline. CDR3 length: 13 residues. This CDR3 reads CASSDVKNTEAFF. In DNA, the CDR3 is TGTGCCAGCAGTGATGTGAAGAACACTGAAGCTTTCTTT.

This chain joins TRBV5-1 and TRBJ1-4, with TRBD1 as a possible D gene (5 bases). Germline V CDR1 and CDR2: SGHRS, YFSETQ. CDR3 length equals 15 residues. V shed 3 bases and J shed 2 bases, with 11 bases lying between them. The CDR3 DNA is TGCGCCAGCAGCTCTTCAGGGTTCACTAATGAAAAACTGTTTTTT. Encoded protein: CASSSSGFTNEKLFF.

This clone appeared once. The V call is TRBV27, the J call TRBJ1-5, with D unresolved. This CDR3 is 13 amino acids long. From germline, CDR1 is MNHEY and CDR2 SMNVEV (reference sequence). Trimming shortened V by 3 bases and J by 7 bases, and 10 bases separated the two germline ends. The CDR3 nucleotides read TGTGCCAGCAGTTTCGTAGCGGAACAGCCCCAGCATTTT. Translated, it gives CASSFVAEQPQHF.

The J gene is TRBJ2-1, the V gene TRBV24-1, with TRBD1 matching over 9 bases. This CDR3 region has 17 residues. V dropped 7 bases and J dropped 4; count of bases not matched to a gene: 13. Germline CDR1 reads KGHDR; CDR2 reads SFDVKD. DNA of the CDR3: TGTGCCACCAGCCACGCCGGGACAGGGAAATCATACAATGAGCAGTTCTTC. Translation gives CATSHAGTGKSYNEQFF.

The chain combines TRBV24-1 with TRBJ2-7; 7 bases are a match to TRBD1. Germline values: CDR1 KGHDR, CDR2 SFDVKD. V shed 7 bases and J 0 bases; nucleotides not matched to a gene: 5. The CDR3 consists of 14 residues. In nucleotides, the CDR3 is TGTGCCACCAGCTGGGACAGCAACTCCTACGAGCAGTACTTC. Translating it yields CATSWDSNSYEQYF.

The rearrangement uses TRBV14 and TRBJ2-7; TRBD2 agrees at 9 bases. Germline assignment: CDR1 SGHDN and CDR2 FVKESK. The J segment lost 4 bases and the V segment lost 0 bases, leaving 7 bases of the junction unmatched. CDR3 length: 16 amino acids. DNA for the CDR3: TGTGCCAGCAGCCAAGATGACACTAGCGGGTTTTACGAGCAGTACTTC. It translates to CASSQDDTSGFYEQYF. The whole variable domain, remainder taken from reference TRBV14 and TRBJ2-7, is EAGVTQFPSHSVIEKGQTVTLRCDPISGHDNLYWYRRVMGKEIKFLLHFVKESKQDESGMPNNRFLAERTGGTYSTLKVQPAELEDSGVYFCASSQDDTSGFYEQYFGPGTRLTVT.

This rearrangement joins TRBV9 to TRBJ1-1, with 7 bases aligning to TRBD1. V dropped 3 bases and J dropped 3; count of bases not matched to a gene: 5. Looked up from germline, CDR1 is SGDLS and CDR2 is YYNGEE. The CDR3 runs 14 residues. The CDR3 loop reads CASSASGGYTEAFF. DNA of the CDR3: TGTGCCAGCAGCGCGTCAGGGGGTTACACTGAAGCTTTCTTT.

The genes are TRBV4-1 and TRBJ2-1; TRBD2 matches 12 bases. This CDR3 is 19 amino acids long. The V and J ends lost 1 base and 5 bases, in that order; junction bases with no gene match: 12. The germline V gene has CDR1 MGHRA and CDR2 YSYEKL. The CDR3 DNA is TGCGCCAGCAGCCAAGGAGGGGGAGGACTAGCGGGAACTAACAATGAGCAGTTCTTC. Protein: CASSQGGGGLAGTNNEQFF.

The chain carries TRBV28 and TRBJ1-5; TRBD1 aligns across 10 bases. Germline trimming cut 5 bases from V and 2 bases from J; bases unmatched to any gene: 12. The CDR3 has 18 amino acids. Germline V gives CDR1 MDHEN, CDR2 SYDVKM. This CDR3 is CASSDTPGQGPGNQPQHF. DNA for the CDR3: TGTGCCAGCAGTGATACTCCGGGACAGGGGCCGGGCAATCAGCCCCAGCATTTT. The variable domain in full, with the rest retrieved from reference TRBV28 and TRBJ1-5, is DVKVTQSSRYLVKRTGEKVFLECVQDMDHENMFWYRQDPGLGLRLIYFSYDVKMKEKGDIPEGYSVSREKKERFSLILESASTNQTSMYLCASSDTPGQGPGNQPQHFGDGTRLSIL.

The rearrangement uses TRBV4-1 and TRBJ2-3; tentatively, D is TRBD2 (7 bases). From germline, CDR1 is MGHRA and CDR2 YSYEKL. There are 15 residues in the CDR3. Trimming pared 1 base from V and 2 bases from J, leaving 10 bases between. In DNA form, the CDR3 reads TGCGCCAGCAGCCAAGTTGCGGGGGCCACAGATACGCAGTATTTT. Protein: CASSQVAGATDTQYF.

The chain combines TRBV18 with TRBJ2-7, with D tentatively TRBD1 (6 bases). Trimming pared 6 bases from V and 6 bases from J, leaving 12 bases between. The germline gives CDR1 KGHSH, CDR2 LQKENI. The length of the CDR3 is 12 residues. CDR3 protein: CASSPTGPEQYF. The DNA for the CDR3 is TGTGCCAGCTCGCCGACAGGCCCCGAGCAGTACTTC.

V usage is TRBV19 and J usage is TRBJ2-2, with D possibly being TRBD2 (6 bases). The length of the CDR3 is 13 residues. Trimming cost V 6 bases and J 5 bases, with 10 bases left between them. Germline V gene lookup returns CDR1 LNHDA and CDR2 SQIVND (reference sequence). The CDR3: CASRLLATGELFF. CDR3 coding DNA: TGTGCCAGTAGACTCCTAGCGACCGGGGAGCTGTTTTTT.

The chain carries TRBV3-1 (or the pseudogene TRBV3-2) and TRBJ2-5; D call uncertain. Germline CDR1 is LGHDT and CDR2 is YNNKEL (reference sequence). Between the trimmed V and J ends, which lost 0 bases and 4 bases, there was a span of 9 bases. The CDR3 sequence is 14 residues long. The CDR3 sequence: CASSQELGLETQYF. DNA of the CDR3: TGTGCCAGCAGCCAAGAGTTAGGGTTAGAGACCCAGTACTTC.

The V call is TRBV18, the J call TRBJ2-7, with D unresolved. Germline values: CDR1 KGHSH, CDR2 LQKENI. V was shortened by 4 bases and J by 3 bases, with 10 bases between the two germline ends. The CDR3 runs 13 residues. CDR3 nucleotide sequence: TGTGCCAGCTCACAAGGCACGGGCTACGAGCAGTACTTC. Translating gives CASSQGTGYEQYF. Looking up the rest from reference TRBV18 and TRBJ2-7 gives the full variable domain: NAGVMQNPRHLVRRRGQEARLRCSPMKGHSHVYWYRQLPEEGLKFMVYLQKENIIDESGMPKERFSAEFPKEGPSILRIQQVVRGDSAAYFCASSQGTGYEQYFGPGTRLTVT.

This clone was seen a single time. The rearrangement joins TRBV7-9 to TRBJ2-5, with 7 positions matching TRBD1. Germline assignment: CDR1 SEHNR and CDR2 FQNEAQ (reference sequence). V trimming: 3 bases; J trimming: 5 bases; junction bases outside the gene matches: 3. The length of the CDR3 is 13 residues. For the CDR3, the DNA is TGTGCCAGCAGCTTGAGGGGGCTGGAGACCCAGTACTTC. Its translation: CASSLRGLETQYF.

This rearrangement joins TRBV19 to TRBJ2-1, with D possibly called TRBD1 or TRBD2 (5 bases each). The V gene's germline CDR1 is LNHDA and CDR2 SQIVND (reference sequence). The CDR3 covers 16 residues. V lost 10 bases to trimming and J lost 6 bases, with 25 bases between them. CDR3: CATKKRPLGERNEQFF. The CDR3 DNA reads TGTGCCACCAAAAAAAGGCCTTTGGGGGAGCGCAATGAGCAGTTCTTC.

The chain carries TRBV9 and TRBJ2-2; 9 positions agree with TRBD1. Germline V lookup: CDR1 SGDLS, CDR2 YYNGEE. The CDR3 is 16 residues long. Losses at the gene ends were 2 bases for V and 6 bases for J; bases not matched to a gene: 8. The CDR3 protein is CASSVTGTGFAGELFF. The CDR3, as DNA: TGTGCCAGCAGCGTTACCGGGACAGGGTTCGCCGGGGAGCTGTTTTTT.

The chain has TRBV29-1 and TRBJ2-1; 13 nucleotides align to TRBD2. CDR1 is SQVTM, CDR2 ANQGSEA, per germline. This CDR3 region has 14 residues. V trimming: 7 bases; J trimming: 6 bases; junction bases outside the gene matches: 6. In DNA, the CDR3 is TGCAGCGCCGGGACTAGCGGGACTTTCAATGAGCAGTTCTTC. Amino acid sequence: CSAGTSGTFNEQFF.